This TCR beta chain derives from a study of identical twins' blood T cells. Study-level results: Twins shared more top CDR3 clonotypes than unrelated donors did. Shared environment remains a possible cause of twin similarity. Twins reportedly had markedly more similar V usage than unrelated donors, even among out-of-frame TCRbeta clonotypes.

On this clonotype: Its antigen is not known.

This CDR3 has 13 amino acids. The J segment lost 3 bases and the V segment lost 8 bases, leaving 5 bases of the junction unmatched. CDR1 and CDR2 (germline): MGHRA, YSYEKL. TCRdb redid the calling of the 5' RACE reads with MiXCR, one entry per CDR3 protein. The table has about 300 distinct CDR3 sequences, about 61% seen once. The chain links TRBV4-1 to TRBJ1-1; 8 bases are a match to TRBD1. The sample comprised PBMCs. This sequence originates from a woman between 18 and 50 years old in good health. The CDR3 DNA reads TGCGCCAGCCAAAACAGGGGGGACACTGAAGCTTTCTTT. As protein: CASQNRGDTEAFF.